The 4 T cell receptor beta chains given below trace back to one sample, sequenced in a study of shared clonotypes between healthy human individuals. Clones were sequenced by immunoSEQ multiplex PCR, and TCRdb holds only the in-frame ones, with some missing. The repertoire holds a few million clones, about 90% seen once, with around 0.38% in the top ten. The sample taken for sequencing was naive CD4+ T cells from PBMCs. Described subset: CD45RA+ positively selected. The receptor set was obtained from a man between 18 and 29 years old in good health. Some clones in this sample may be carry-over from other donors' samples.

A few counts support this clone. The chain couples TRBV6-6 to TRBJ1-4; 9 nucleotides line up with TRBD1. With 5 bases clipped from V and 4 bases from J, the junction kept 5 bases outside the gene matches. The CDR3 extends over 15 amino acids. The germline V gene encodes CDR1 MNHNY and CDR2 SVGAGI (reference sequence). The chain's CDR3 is CASSQQGAGNEKLFF. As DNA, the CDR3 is TGTGCCAGCAGTCAACAGGGGGCGGGTAATGAAAAACTGTTTTTT.

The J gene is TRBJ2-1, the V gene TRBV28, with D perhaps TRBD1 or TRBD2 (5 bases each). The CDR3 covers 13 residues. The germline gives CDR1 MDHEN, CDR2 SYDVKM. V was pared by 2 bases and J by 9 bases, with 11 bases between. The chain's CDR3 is CASSLTGQGEQFF. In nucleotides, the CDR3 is TGTGCCAGCAGTTTAACGGGGCAAGGTGAGCAGTTCTTC.

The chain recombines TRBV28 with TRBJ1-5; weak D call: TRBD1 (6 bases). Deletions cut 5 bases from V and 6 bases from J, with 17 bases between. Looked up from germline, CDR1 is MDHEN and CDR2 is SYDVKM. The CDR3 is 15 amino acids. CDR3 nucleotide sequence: TGTGCCAGCAGTCCGGTGAGGGGGTCCTCTCAGCCCCAGCATTTT. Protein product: CASSPVRGSSQPQHF.

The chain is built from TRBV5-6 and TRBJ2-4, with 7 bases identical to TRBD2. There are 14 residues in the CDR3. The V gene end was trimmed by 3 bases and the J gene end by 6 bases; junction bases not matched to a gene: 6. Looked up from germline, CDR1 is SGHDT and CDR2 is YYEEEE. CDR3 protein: CASSSGGSGNIQYF. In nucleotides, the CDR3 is TGTGCCAGCAGCTCGGGAGGCAGTGGAAACATTCAGTACTTC.